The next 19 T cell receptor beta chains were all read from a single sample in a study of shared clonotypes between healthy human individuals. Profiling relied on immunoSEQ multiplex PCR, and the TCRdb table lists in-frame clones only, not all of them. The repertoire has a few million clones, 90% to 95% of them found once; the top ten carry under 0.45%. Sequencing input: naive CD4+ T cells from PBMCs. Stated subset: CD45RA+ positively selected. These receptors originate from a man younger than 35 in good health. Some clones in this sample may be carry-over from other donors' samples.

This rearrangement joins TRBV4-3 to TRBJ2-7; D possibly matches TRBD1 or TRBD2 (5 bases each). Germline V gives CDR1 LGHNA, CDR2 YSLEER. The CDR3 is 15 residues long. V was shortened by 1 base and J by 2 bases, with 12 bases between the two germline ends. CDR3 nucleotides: TGCGCCAGCAGCCAAGGGACATGGGGGACCTACGAGCAGTACTTC. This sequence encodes CASSQGTWGTYEQYF.

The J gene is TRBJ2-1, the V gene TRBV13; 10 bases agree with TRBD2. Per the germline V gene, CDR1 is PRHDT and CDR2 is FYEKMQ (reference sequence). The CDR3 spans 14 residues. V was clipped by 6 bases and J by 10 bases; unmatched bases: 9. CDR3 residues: CASRQSGRAREQFF. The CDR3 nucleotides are TGTGCCAGCAGACAAAGCGGGAGGGCTCGGGAGCAGTTCTTC.

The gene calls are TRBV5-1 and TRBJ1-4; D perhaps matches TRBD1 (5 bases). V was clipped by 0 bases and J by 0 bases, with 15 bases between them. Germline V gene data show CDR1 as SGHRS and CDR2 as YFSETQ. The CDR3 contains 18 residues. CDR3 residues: CASSLERQGRATNEKLFF. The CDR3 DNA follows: TGCGCCAGCAGCTTGGAGCGGCAGGGAAGGGCAACTAATGAAAAACTGTTTTTT.

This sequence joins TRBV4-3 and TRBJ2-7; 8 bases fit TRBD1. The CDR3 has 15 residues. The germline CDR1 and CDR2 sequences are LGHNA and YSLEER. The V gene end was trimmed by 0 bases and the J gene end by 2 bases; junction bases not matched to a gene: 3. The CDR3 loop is CASSQESQGAYEQYF. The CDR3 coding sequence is TGCGCCAGCAGCCAAGAATCACAGGGGGCCTACGAGCAGTACTTC.

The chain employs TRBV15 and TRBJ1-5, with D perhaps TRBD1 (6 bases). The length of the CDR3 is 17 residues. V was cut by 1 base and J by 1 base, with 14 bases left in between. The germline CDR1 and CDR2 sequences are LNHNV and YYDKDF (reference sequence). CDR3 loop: CATSRAGGARSNQPQHF. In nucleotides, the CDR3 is TGTGCCACCAGCAGAGCTGGGGGGGCCAGGAGCAATCAGCCCCAGCATTTT.

CDR3 residues: CAISELGLAAFQETQYF. The CDR3 DNA is TGTGCCATCAGTGAGTTGGGACTAGCGGCATTTCAAGAGACCCAGTACTTC. J is TRBJ2-5 and V is TRBV10-3; 11 nucleotides line up with TRBD2. This CDR3 contains 17 residues. Trimming cost V 1 base and J 2 bases; bases outside gene matches: 6. The germline CDR1 and CDR2 sequences are ENHRY and SYGVKD.

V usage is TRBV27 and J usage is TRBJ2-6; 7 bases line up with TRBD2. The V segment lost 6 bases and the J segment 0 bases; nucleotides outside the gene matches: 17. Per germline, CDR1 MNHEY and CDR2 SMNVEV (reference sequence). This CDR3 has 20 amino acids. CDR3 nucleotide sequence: TGTGCCAGCAGCGCAAGTCTCAGGGAGGGATTCCCCTCTGGGGCCAACGTCCTGACTTTC. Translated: CASSASLREGFPSGANVLTF. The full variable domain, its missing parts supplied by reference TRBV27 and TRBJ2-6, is EAQVTQNPRYLITVTGKKLTVTCSQNMNHEYMSWYRQDPGLGLRQIYYSMNVEVTDKGDVPEGYKVSRKEKRNFPLILESPSPNQTSLYFCASSASLREGFPSGANVLTFGAGSRLTVL.

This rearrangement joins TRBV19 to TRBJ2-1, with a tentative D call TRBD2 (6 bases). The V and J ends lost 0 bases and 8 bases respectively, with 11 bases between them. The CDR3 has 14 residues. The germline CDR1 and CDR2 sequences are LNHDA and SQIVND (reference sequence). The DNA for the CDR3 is TGTGCCAGTAGTATAGATCTGGGGAGGCATGAGCAGTTCTTC. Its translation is CASSIDLGRHEQFF. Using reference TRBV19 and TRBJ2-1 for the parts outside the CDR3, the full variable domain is DGGITQSPKYLFRKEGQNVTLSCEQNLNHDAMYWYRQDPGQGLRLIYYSQIVNDFQKGDIAEGYSVSREKKESFPLTVTSAQKNPTAFYLCASSIDLGRHEQFFGPGTRLTVL.

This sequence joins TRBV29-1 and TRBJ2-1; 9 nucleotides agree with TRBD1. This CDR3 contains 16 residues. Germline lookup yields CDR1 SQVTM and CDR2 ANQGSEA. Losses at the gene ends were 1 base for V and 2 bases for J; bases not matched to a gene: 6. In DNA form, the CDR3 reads TGCAGCGTTGAAGCTGGGACAGGGCCGACCTACAATGAGCAGTTCTTC. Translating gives CSVEAGTGPTYNEQFF.

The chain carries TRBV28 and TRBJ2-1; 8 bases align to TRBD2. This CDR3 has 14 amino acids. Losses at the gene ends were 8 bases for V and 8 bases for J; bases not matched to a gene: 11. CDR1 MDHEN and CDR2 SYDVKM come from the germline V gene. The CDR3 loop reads CASGDSGTGDEQFF. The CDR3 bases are TGTGCCAGCGGTGATAGCGGGACGGGCGATGAGCAGTTCTTC.

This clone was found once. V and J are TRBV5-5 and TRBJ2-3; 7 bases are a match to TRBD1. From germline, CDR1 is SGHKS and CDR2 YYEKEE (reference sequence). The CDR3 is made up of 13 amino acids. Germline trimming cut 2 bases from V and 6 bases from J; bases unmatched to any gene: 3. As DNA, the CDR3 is TGTGCCAGCAGCTTAGGGGGCGTGGATACGCAGTATTTT. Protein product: CASSLGGVDTQYF.

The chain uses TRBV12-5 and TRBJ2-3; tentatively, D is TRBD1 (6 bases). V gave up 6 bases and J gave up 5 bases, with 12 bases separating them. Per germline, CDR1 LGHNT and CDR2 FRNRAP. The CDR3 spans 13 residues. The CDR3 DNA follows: TGTGCTAGTGGCACGACAGGACGAGATACGCAGTATTTT. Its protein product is CASGTTGRDTQYF.

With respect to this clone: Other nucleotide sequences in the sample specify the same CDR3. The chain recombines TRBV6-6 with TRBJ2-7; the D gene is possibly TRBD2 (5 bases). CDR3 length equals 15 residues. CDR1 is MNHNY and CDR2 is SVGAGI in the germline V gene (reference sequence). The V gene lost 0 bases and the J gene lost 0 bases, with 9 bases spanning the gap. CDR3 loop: CASSYSRAASYEQYF. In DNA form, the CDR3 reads TGTGCCAGCAGTTACTCGAGGGCCGCCTCCTACGAGCAGTACTTC.

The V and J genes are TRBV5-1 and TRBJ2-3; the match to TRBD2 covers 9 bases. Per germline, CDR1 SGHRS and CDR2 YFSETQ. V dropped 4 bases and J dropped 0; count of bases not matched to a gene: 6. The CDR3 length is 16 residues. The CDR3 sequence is CASSRASGKSTDTQYF. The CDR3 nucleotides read TGCGCCAGCAGCCGAGCTAGCGGGAAAAGCACAGATACGCAGTATTTT. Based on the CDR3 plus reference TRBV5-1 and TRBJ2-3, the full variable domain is KAGVTQTPRYLIKTRGQQVTLSCSPISGHRSVSWYQQTPGQGLQFLFEYFSETQRNKGNFPGRFSGRQFSNSRSEMNVSTLELGDSALYLCASSRASGKSTDTQYFGPGTRLTVL.

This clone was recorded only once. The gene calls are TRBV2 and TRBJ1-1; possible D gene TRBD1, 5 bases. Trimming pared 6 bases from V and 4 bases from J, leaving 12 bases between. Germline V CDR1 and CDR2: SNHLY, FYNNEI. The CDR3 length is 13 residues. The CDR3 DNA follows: TGTGCCAGCAGCACTCAGGGATTCACTGAAGCTTTCTTT. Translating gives CASSTQGFTEAFF.

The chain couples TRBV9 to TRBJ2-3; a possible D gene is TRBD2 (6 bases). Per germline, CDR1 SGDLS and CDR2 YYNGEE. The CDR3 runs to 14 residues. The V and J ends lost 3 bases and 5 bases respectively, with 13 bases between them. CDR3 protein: CASSAPGGKDTQYF. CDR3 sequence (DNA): TGTGCCAGCAGCGCCCCTGGAGGGAAAGATACGCAGTATTTT.

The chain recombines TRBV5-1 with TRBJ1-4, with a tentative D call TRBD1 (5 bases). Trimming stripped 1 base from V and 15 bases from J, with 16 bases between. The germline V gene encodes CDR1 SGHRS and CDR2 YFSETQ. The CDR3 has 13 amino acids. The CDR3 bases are TGCGCCAGCAGCTTGTCGGTAGGGGAAACGTTGTTTTTT. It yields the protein CASSLSVGETLFF.

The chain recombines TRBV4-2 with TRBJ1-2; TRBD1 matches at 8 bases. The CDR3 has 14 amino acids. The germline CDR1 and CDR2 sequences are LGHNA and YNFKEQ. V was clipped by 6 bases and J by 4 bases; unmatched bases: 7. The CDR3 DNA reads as TGTGCCAGCAGGGAAGGGGACAGGCTCTATGGCTACACCTTC. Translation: CASREGDRLYGYTF.

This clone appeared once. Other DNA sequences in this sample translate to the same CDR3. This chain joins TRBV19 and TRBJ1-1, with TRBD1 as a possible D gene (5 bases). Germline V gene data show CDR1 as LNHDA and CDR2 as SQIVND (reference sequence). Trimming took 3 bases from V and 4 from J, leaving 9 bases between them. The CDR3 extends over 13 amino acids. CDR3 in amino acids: CASSIGGGTEAFF. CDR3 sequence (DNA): TGTGCCAGTAGTATTGGGGGGGGCACTGAAGCTTTCTTT. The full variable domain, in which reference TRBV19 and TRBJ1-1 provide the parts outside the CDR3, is DGGITQSPKYLFRKEGQNVTLSCEQNLNHDAMYWYRQDPGQGLRLIYYSQIVNDFQKGDIAEGYSVSREKKESFPLTVTSAQKNPTAFYLCASSIGGGTEAFFGQGTRLTVV.